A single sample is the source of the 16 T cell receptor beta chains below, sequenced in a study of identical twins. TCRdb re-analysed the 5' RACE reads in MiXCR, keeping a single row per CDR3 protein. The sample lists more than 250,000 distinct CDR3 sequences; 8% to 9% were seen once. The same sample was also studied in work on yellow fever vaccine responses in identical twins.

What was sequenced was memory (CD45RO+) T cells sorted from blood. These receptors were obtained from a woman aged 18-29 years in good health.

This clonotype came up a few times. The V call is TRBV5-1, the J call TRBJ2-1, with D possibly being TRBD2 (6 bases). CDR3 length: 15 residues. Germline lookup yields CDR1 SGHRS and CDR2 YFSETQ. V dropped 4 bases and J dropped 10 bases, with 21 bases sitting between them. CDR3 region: CASSPGEGSGREQFF. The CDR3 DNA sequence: TGCGCCAGCAGCCCGGGAGAGGGGTCCGGGAGAGAGCAGTTCTTC.

The CDR3 nucleotides read TGTGCCAGCAGTTTATCGGGAAGGACCCTCACAGATACGCAGTATTTT. Amino acid sequence: CASSLSGRTLTDTQYF. This chain links TRBV27 with TRBJ2-3; D is ambiguous. Germline values: CDR1 MNHEY, CDR2 SMNVEV (reference sequence). V was clipped by 0 bases and J by 2 bases, with 12 bases between them. The CDR3 has 16 amino acids.

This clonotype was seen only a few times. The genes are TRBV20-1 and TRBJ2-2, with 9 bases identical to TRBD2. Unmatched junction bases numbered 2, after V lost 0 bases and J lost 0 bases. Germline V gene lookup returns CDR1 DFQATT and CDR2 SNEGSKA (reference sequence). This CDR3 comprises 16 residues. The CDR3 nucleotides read TGCAGTGCTAGAGATCGCGGGGGGGCGAACACCGGGGAGCTGTTTTTT. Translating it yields CSARDRGGANTGELFF.

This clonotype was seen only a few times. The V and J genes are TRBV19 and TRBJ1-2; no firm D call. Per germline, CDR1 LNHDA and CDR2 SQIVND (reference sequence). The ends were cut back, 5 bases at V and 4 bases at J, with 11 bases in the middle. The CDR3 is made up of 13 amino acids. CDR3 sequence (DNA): TGTGCCAGTAGTCGCTTCGGAGCCTATGGCTACACCTTC. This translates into CASSRFGAYGYTF.

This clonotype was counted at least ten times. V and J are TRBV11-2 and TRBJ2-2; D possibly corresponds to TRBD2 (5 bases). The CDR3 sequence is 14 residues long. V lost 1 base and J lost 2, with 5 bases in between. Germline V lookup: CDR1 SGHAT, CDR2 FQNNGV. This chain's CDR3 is CASSLGTNTGELFF. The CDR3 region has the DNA TGTGCCAGCAGCTTAGGGACTAACACCGGGGAGCTGTTTTTT. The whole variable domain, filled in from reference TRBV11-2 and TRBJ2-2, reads EAGVAQSPRYKIIEKRQSVAFWCNPISGHATLYWYQQILGQGPKLLIQFQNNGVVDDSQLPKDRFSAERLKGVDSTLKIQPAKLEDSAVYLCASSLGTNTGELFFGEGSRLTVL.

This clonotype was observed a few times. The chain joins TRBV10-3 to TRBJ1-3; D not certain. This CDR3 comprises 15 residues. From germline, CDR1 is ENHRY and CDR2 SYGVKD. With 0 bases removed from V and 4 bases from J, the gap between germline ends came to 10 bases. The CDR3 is CAISESGNVGNTIYF. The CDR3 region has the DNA TGTGCCATCAGTGAGTCGGGAAACGTAGGAAACACCATATATTTT.

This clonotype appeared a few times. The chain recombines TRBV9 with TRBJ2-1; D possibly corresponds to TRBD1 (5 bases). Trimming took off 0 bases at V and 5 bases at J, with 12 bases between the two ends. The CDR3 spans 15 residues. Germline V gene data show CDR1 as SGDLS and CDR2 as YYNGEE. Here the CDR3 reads CASSVVISGNNEQFF. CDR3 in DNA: TGTGCCAGCAGCGTAGTTATCTCAGGGAACAATGAGCAGTTCTTC.

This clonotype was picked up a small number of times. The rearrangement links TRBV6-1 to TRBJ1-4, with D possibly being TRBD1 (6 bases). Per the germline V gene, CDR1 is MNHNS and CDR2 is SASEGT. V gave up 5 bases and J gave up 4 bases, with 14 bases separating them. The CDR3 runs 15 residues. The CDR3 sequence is CASSQRQAINEKLFF. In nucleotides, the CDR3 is TGTGCCAGCAGTCAACGACAGGCGATTAATGAAAAACTGTTTTTT.

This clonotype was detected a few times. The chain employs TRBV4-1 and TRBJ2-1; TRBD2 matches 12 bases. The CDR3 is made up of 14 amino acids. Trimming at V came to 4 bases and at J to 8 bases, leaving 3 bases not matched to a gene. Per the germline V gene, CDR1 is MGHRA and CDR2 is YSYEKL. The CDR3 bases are TGCGCCAGCAGCCTCCGGACTAGCGGGGATGAGCAGTTCTTC. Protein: CASSLRTSGDEQFF.

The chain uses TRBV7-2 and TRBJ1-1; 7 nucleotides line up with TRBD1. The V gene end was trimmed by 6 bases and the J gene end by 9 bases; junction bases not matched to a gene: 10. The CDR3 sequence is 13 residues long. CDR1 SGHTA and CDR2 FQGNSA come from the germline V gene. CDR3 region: CASRQTRGKKAFF. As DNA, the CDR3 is TGTGCCAGCAGGCAAACCAGGGGGAAGAAAGCTTTCTTT.

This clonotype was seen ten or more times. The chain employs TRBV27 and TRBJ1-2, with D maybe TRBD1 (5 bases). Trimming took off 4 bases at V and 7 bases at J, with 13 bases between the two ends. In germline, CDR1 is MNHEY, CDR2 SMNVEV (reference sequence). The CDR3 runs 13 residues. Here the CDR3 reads CASSSGREGGYTF. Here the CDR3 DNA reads TGTGCCAGCAGTTCTGGCAGGGAAGGTGGCTACACCTTC.

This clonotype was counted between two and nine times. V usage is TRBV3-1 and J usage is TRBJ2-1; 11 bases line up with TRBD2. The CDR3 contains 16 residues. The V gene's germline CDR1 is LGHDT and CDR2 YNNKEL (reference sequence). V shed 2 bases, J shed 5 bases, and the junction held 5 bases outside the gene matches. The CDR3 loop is CASSQQLAGGHNEQFF. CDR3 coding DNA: TGTGCCAGCAGCCAACAGCTAGCGGGAGGTCACAATGAGCAGTTCTTC.

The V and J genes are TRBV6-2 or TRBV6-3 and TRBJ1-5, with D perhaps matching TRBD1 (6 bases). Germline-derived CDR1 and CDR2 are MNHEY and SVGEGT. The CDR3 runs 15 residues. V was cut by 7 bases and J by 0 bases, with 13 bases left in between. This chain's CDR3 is CASTGGGDSNQPQHF. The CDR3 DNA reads TGTGCCAGCACCGGAGGGGGGGATAGCAATCAGCCCCAGCATTTT.

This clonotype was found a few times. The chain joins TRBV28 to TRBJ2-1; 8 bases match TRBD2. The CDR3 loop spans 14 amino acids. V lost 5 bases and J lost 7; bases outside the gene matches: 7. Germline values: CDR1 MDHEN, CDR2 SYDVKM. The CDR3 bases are TGTGCCAGCAGTACCGGGACTAGTTTAAATGAGCAGTTCTTC. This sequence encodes CASSTGTSLNEQFF.

The CDR3 nucleotides read TGCAGTGCTATTCCCCCCGACTATGGCAATGAGCAGTTCTTC. Translated, it gives CSAIPPDYGNEQFF. V is TRBV20-1 and J is TRBJ2-1, with D perhaps TRBD2 (5 bases). Germline lookup yields CDR1 DFQATT and CDR2 SNEGSKA (reference sequence). This CDR3 has 14 amino acids. Trimming took 4 bases from V and 6 from J, leaving 16 bases between them.

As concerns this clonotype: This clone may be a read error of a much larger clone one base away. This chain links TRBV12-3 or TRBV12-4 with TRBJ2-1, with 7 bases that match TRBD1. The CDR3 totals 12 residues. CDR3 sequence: CASSDRVSEQSF. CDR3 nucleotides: TGTGCCAGCAGTGACAGGGTGAGCGAGCAGTCCTTC.